This TCR beta chain was profiled in a study of early T cells in non-severe SARS-CoV-2 infection. At the level of the study: Sequencing input comprised bulk RNA from unsorted whole blood; chain pairing was not available.

Tagging with unique molecular identifiers was applied to individual cDNA molecules. TCRdb fed the 5' RACE reads into MiXCR, producing one record per CDR3 protein. The sample holds roughly 100,000 distinct CDR3 sequences; roughly an eighth are singletons and the top ten take around 2.4%. The CDR3 runs 13 residues. Germline V gene data show CDR1 as MNHEY and CDR2 as SVGEGT. The V gene lost 5 bases and the J gene lost 1 base, with 8 bases spanning the gap. This clonotype was counted a few times. The antigen is not known. General observations from the study: The study's VDJdb matching favored anti-spike CD8 responses and missed private and CD4 specificities.

The chain uses TRBV6-2 or TRBV6-3 and TRBJ1-1; D is perhaps TRBD1 (5 bases). What was sequenced was whole blood. This sequence was found in an adult who was a healthcare worker with PCR-confirmed SARS-CoV-2 infection or an uninfected control (not recorded which). CDR3 in amino acids: CASSDTGNTEAFF. Written as DNA, the CDR3 is TGTGCCAGCAGTGATACAGGGAACACTGAAGCTTTCTTT.